Listed below are T cell receptor beta chains from one sample, sequenced in a study of CD8+CD57+ T cells in acquired aplastic anemia. TCRdb reprocessed the reads with MiXCR, giving one entry per CDR3 protein. In the table there are about 420,000 distinct CDR3 sequences, under 80% of which are singletons. The sequencing input was sorted CD4+, CD8+, or CD8+CD57+ T cells (not recorded which) from PBMCs. Receptors were obtained from a human donor in good health, serving as a control. Each CDR3 is given with its conserved first and last residue. D genes are given only for firm matches. Clone size is stated in some rows and not others, as once, few, many or a class when expanded.

d_call cdr3_length j_call v_call clone_size cdr3_aa cdr3_nt
TRBD1 15 TRBJ1-1 TRBV12-3/TRBV12-4 - CASRPGTGESTEAFF TGTGCCAGCAGACCCGGGACAGGGGAAAGCACTGAAGCTTTCTTT
TRBD1 13 TRBJ1-2 TRBV7-9 - CASSTGTEYGYTF TGTGCCAGCAGCACCGGGACAGAGTATGGCTACACCTTC
- 14 TRBJ2-7 TRBV20-1 - CSAREETQCYEQYF TGCAGTGCTAGGGAGGAGACCCAGTGCTACGAGCAGTACTTC
TRBD2 15 TRBJ2-7 TRBV19 - CASSAGRRGVHEQYF TGTGCCAGTAGTGCGGGGAGGCGGGGGGTGCACGAGCAGTACTTC
- 14 TRBJ2-2 TRBV12-3/TRBV12-4 - CASSSAGRTGELFF TGTGCCAGCAGTTCTGCGGGCAGGACCGGGGAGCTGTTTTTT
TRBD1 16 TRBJ1-2 TRBV12-3/TRBV12-4 - CASSFMGDRTNYGYTF TGTGCCAGCAGTTTCATGGGGGACAGGACTAACTATGGCTACACCTTC
TRBD1 16 TRBJ2-3 TRBV7-9 - CASSYGQAKSTDTQYF TGTGCCAGCAGCTACGGACAGGCAAAGAGCACAGATACGCAGTATTTT
- 15 TRBJ2-7 TRBV5-1 - CASSLESSYDYEQYF TGCGCCAGCAGCTTGGAATCCAGTTATGACTACGAGCAGTACTTC
- 15 TRBJ1-2 TRBV7-9 - CASSAMVADSYLHTF TGTGCCAGCAGCGCAATGGTAGCGGACTCCTACCTCCACACCTTC
- 15 TRBJ2-5 TRBV7-3 - CASSFRGLDQETQYF TGTGCCAGCAGCTTCCGTGGACTGGACCAAGAGACCCAGTACTTC
TRBD1 15 TRBJ1-6 TRBV7-2 - CASSWGDRGRSPLHF TGTGCCAGCAGCTGGGGGGACAGGGGGAGGTCACCCCTCCACTTT
TRBD1 15 TRBJ2-7 TRBV6-6 many CASSHRDRGFDEQYF TGTGCCAGCAGCCACCGGGACAGGGGCTTCGACGAGCAGTACTTC
- 15 TRBJ2-6 TRBV5-4 many CASSLGSSGANVLTF TGTGCCAGCAGCCTCGGGAGCTCTGGGGCCAACGTCCTGACTTTC
- 14 TRBJ1-1 TRBV5-1 - CASSGGPANTEAFF TGTGCCAGCAGCGGTGGACCAGCGAACACTGAAGCTTTCTTT
- 13 TRBJ1-2 TRBV5-6 - CASSLMRNYGYTF TGTGCCAGCAGCTTGATGCGAAACTATGGCTACACCTTC
- 16 TRBJ2-1 TRBV7-2 once CASSSRGTDGYNLQFF TGTGCCAGCAGCTCACGAGGAACGGACGGCTACAATTTGCAGTTCTTC
- 14 TRBJ2-7 TRBV7-2 - CASSQGHLRAVLRF -
- 15 TRBJ1-5 TRBV7-2 - CASSSHRLAGANVHF TGTGCCAGCAGCTCCCATCGACTGGCTGGGGCCAACGTCCATTTT
- 13 TRBJ2-3 TRBV15 few CATSAVSTDTQYF TGTGCCACCTCGGCAGTAAGCACAGATACGCAGTATTTT
TRBD1 13 TRBJ1-1 TRBV6-4 - CAGGQGRYTEAFF TGTGCCGGGGGACAGGGCCGATACACTGAAGCTTTCTTT
TRBD1 14 TRBJ2-7 TRBV6-4 - CASRVGDRVYEQYF TGTGCCAGCCGAGTAGGGGACAGGGTCTACGAGCAGTACTTC
- 14 TRBJ2-2 TRBV12-5 - CASHGKANTGELFF TGTGCCAGTCATGGGAAGGCGAACACCGGGGAGCTGTTTTTT
- 12 TRBJ1-5 TRBV24-1 many CATSEPGQPQHF TGTGCCACCAGTGAACCAGGCCAGCCCCAGCATTTT
- 16 TRBJ1-5 TRBV9 - CASSVGGTDSNQPQHF TGTGCCAGCAGCGTAGGGGGGACGGATAGCAATCAGCCCCAGCATTTT
TRBD2 15 TRBJ2-7 TRBV7-8 - CASSLLQAGAGSQYF TGTGCCAGCAGCTTACTACAAGCGGGGGCTGGCTCACAGTACTTC
TRBD1 14 TRBJ1-6 TRBV7-9 - CATSRGGGNSPLHF TGTGCCACCAGCAGGGGGGGCGGCAATTCCCCCCTCCACTTT
- 13 TRBJ2-7 TRBV20-1 - CSASVADYYEQYF TGCAGTGCTAGTGTAGCGGACTACTACGAGCAGTACTTC
- 15 TRBJ1-6 TRBV7-8 - CASSQGSGYNSLPHF TGTGCCAGCAGCCAAGGATCAGGGTACAATTCACTCCCCCACTTT
- 15 TRBJ2-1 TRBV7-2 - CASTFRGSGGSAQFF TGTGCCAGCACCTTTAGAGGGAGCGGCGGGTCTGCGCAGTTCTTC